This T cell receptor (beta chain) was profiled in a study of blood T cells in healthy people across ages. Study-level points and caveats: Roughly linear age-related decline in beta diversity appeared, significant by age 40.

V was shortened by 3 bases and J by 1 base, with 10 bases between the two germline ends. The CDR3 loop spans 14 amino acids. CDR1 is SGDLS, CDR2 YYNGEE, per germline. This clonotype was seen just once. Its matching antigen is unknown. Healthy Caucasian individuals from Russia aged about 6 to 95 were enrolled as donors. The authors ran a second PCR of about 7 to 11 cycles using a sample-barcoded 5' primer and a J-beta primer mix. Each cDNA molecule, via a template-switch adaptor with 12 random nucleotides, was tagged. Every sample gave at least 2.5 million paired-end reads containing CDR3. TCRdb re-analysed the 5' RACE reads in MiXCR, keeping a single row per CDR3 protein. The table records 1.5 million or so distinct CDR3 sequences, approximately 42% of them present only once.

The chain recombines TRBV9 with TRBJ2-5; no definite D call. Specimen: blood. This clonotype originated in a woman aged 18-29 years in good health. The CDR3 reads CASSAEAFQETQYF. CDR3 sequence (DNA): TGTGCCAGCAGCGCTGAAGCGTTCCAAGAGACCCAGTACTTC.